The 18 T cell receptor beta chains below were found in one sample sequenced in a study of T cell responses to AZD1222 COVID-19 vaccine (dated by TCRdb to about 2021). Library construction relied on the immunoSEQ multiplex PCR assay. Here the immuneACCESS table is served through TCRdb, limited to in-frame sequences with V and J called. Missing clones are a known gap in these copies; in checked studies unresolved V genes cover under half, and the rest lacks a known reason. The sample yields 43,000 or so clones; around 91% were counted once. The ten largest clones represent over 30% of the sample. The sample's time point label is to be understood as: about 28 days (+/-7) after the second vaccine dose. The specimen was peripheral blood, collected 28 days after the second AZD1222 dose. These receptor sequences come from an adult who received the AZD1222 COVID-19 vaccine.

This clone was seen only a few times. This chain connects TRBV14 to TRBJ2-7, with D possibly being TRBD1 or TRBD2 (7 bases each). The germline CDR1 and CDR2 sequences are SGHDN and FVKESK. Trimming took 4 bases from V and 3 from J, leaving 16 bases between them. The CDR3 length is 15 residues. Here the CDR3 DNA reads TGTGCCAGCAGCCCCTTCAGGGGGGGCCTCTACGAGCAGTACTTC. Encoded protein: CASSPFRGGLYEQYF.

The J gene is TRBJ2-1, the V gene TRBV19; 8 bases are a match to TRBD1. V was clipped by 6 bases and J by 6 bases; unmatched bases: 10. The CDR3 is 15 residues long. Germline CDR1 LNHDA, CDR2 SQIVND (reference sequence). The CDR3 protein is CASRGTGGGSNEQFF. DNA of the CDR3: TGTGCCAGTAGGGGAACAGGGGGAGGAAGCAATGAGCAGTTCTTC.

This chain connects TRBV7-9 to TRBJ1-2; D is possibly TRBD1 (6 bases). The germline gives CDR1 SEHNR, CDR2 FQNEAQ (reference sequence). V was trimmed by 5 bases and J by 10 bases, leaving 14 bases between them. There are 12 residues in the CDR3. The CDR3 bases are TGTGCCAGCAGCGTCAGACAGGCGGACTACACCTTC. It is translated as CASSVRQADYTF.

The rearrangement joins TRBV7-9 to TRBJ2-5; D gene uncertain. CDR1 and CDR2 from the germline V gene are SEHNR and FQNEAQ (reference sequence). This CDR3 has 12 amino acids. Trimming removed 1 base at V and 5 bases at J, with 5 bases between. The CDR3 sequence: CASSLGWETQYF. The CDR3 DNA is TGTGCCAGCAGCTTAGGCTGGGAGACCCAGTACTTC.

This chain connects TRBV5-1 to TRBJ1-2; tentative D call: TRBD1 (5 bases). This CDR3 is 14 amino acids long. Germline CDR1 SGHRS, CDR2 YFSETQ. Trimming removed 0 bases at V and 5 bases at J, with 11 bases between. The CDR3 loop is CASSLEGTQYGYTF. In DNA, the CDR3 is TGCGCCAGCAGCTTGGAGGGGACGCAATATGGCTACACCTTC.

The chain uses TRBV29-1 and TRBJ2-3; D tentatively reads TRBD1 or TRBD2 (5 bases each). V was clipped by 4 bases and J by 5 bases, with 16 bases between them. Germline V gene data show CDR1 as SQVTM and CDR2 as ANQGSEA. The CDR3 contains 14 residues. CDR3 amino acids: CSVVRGVVGDTQYF. In DNA form, the CDR3 reads TGCAGCGTTGTGAGGGGAGTGGTTGGAGATACGCAGTATTTT.

This clone turned up a few times. The rearrangement links TRBV21-1 to TRBJ1-1; TRBD1, as called in the table, went unchecked against the DNA. TRBV21-1 is listed as a pseudogene. The CDR3 has 13 residues. The CDR3 DNA follows: TGTGCGAACCCAGGGGGCCTGAACACTGAAGCTTTCTTT. Its protein product is CANPGGLNTEAFF.

The gene calls are TRBV18 and TRBJ1-5; weak D call: TRBD1 (5 bases). The CDR3 spans 15 residues. V lost 3 bases and J 9 bases, leaving 18 bases between the germline ends. Germline V gene sequence: CDR1 KGHSH, CDR2 LQKENI. CDR3 DNA: TGTGCCAGCTCACCCTCGCGACAGCCCCCAGGGCCCCAGCATTTT. Protein sequence: CASSPSRQPPGPQHF.

The chain combines TRBV27 with TRBJ1-2; D perhaps matches TRBD1 (5 bases). The CDR3 loop spans 15 amino acids. Germline values: CDR1 MNHEY, CDR2 SMNVEV (reference sequence). V lost 5 bases to trimming and J lost 2 bases, with 15 bases between them. Written as DNA, the CDR3 is TGTGCCAGCAGTCTCCTGGGGCAGTCGAACTATGGCTACACCTTC. Its protein product is CASSLLGQSNYGYTF.

This clone was recorded once. This chain connects TRBV3-1 (or the pseudogene TRBV3-2) to TRBJ2-5, with 10 bases aligning to TRBD2. CDR1 and CDR2 (germline): LGHDT, YNNKEL (reference sequence). The CDR3 is made up of 16 amino acids. V dropped 3 bases and J dropped 7; count of bases not matched to a gene: 11. The CDR3 spells CASSHYSGGSPGTQYF. In DNA form, the CDR3 reads TGTGCCAGCAGCCACTATAGCGGGGGGTCTCCGGGGACCCAGTACTTC.

The rearrangement uses TRBV6-5 and TRBJ1-5; D might be TRBD1 (5 bases). Germline V gives CDR1 MNHEY, CDR2 SVGAGI. V lost 8 bases to trimming and J lost 7 bases, with 12 bases between them. The CDR3 consists of 12 residues. The CDR3 DNA is TGTGCCAGCGGGGGACTCGGCCAGCCCCAGCATTTT. Protein: CASGGLGQPQHF.

This chain uses TRBV5-1 with TRBJ1-2; 9 bases match TRBD1. CDR3 length equals 16 residues. Per germline, CDR1 SGHRS and CDR2 YFSETQ. V shed 0 bases, J shed 4 bases, and the junction held 7 bases outside the gene matches. The CDR3 protein is CASSLDTTGGRYGYTF. Here the CDR3 DNA reads TGCGCCAGCAGCTTGGATACAACAGGGGGCCGCTATGGCTACACCTTC.

The chain joins TRBV20-1 to TRBJ2-1; D ambiguous. The CDR3 spans 11 residues. Germline values: CDR1 DFQATT, CDR2 SNEGSKA (reference sequence). V lost 1 base and J lost 5, with 3 bases in between. The CDR3 loop reads CSARVNNEQFF. CDR3 nucleotides: TGCAGTGCTAGAGTTAACAATGAGCAGTTCTTC.

The V call is TRBV27, the J call TRBJ2-1, with D possibly called TRBD1 or TRBD2 (5 bases each). CDR3 length equals 17 residues. Germline CDR1 reads MNHEY; CDR2 reads SMNVEV (reference sequence). Trimming pared 3 bases from V and 6 bases from J, leaving 21 bases between. CDR3: CASSFFEGQGNTNEQFF. CDR3 bases: TGTGCCAGCAGTTTTTTTGAGGGGCAAGGGAACACCAATGAGCAGTTCTTC.

The chain joins TRBV6-5 to TRBJ1-6, with TRBD1 as a possible D gene (5 bases). From germline, CDR1 is MNHEY and CDR2 SVGAGI. The CDR3 is made up of 13 amino acids. The V and J ends lost 6 bases and 7 bases respectively, with 10 bases between them. The CDR3 is CASSFEGNSPLHF. The CDR3 DNA reads as TGTGCCAGCAGCTTCGAGGGGAATTCACCCCTCCACTTT.

V gene TRBV6-2 or TRBV6-3 combines with J gene TRBJ1-2; maybe TRBD1 (6 bases). This CDR3 is built from 15 residues. Trimming took off 1 base at V and 0 bases at J, with 9 bases between the two ends. Germline CDR1 MNHEY, CDR2 SVGEGT. This chain's CDR3 is CASSYFGQPNYGYTF. In nucleotides, the CDR3 is TGTGCCAGCAGTTACTTTGGACAGCCTAACTATGGCTACACCTTC.

The chain is built from TRBV7-9 and TRBJ1-2, with 8 bases matching TRBD1. Trimming cost V 5 bases and J 8 bases; bases outside gene matches: 16. The CDR3 spans 16 residues. From germline, CDR1 is SEHNR and CDR2 FQNEAQ (reference sequence). The CDR3, as DNA: TGTGCCAGCAGCAAGGGACAGGCCATAGCCTCTTTGGGCTACACCTTC. This sequence encodes CASSKGQAIASLGYTF. The full variable domain, completed using reference TRBV7-9 and TRBJ1-2, is DTGVSQNPRHKITKRGQNVTFRCDPISEHNRLYWYRQTLGQGPEFLTYFQNEAQLEKSRLLSDRFSAERPKGSFSTLEIQRTEQGDSAMYLCASSKGQAIASLGYTFGSGTRLTVV.

The genes are TRBV2 and TRBJ1-3; D is perhaps TRBD1 (5 bases). Germline V gene lookup returns CDR1 SNHLY and CDR2 FYNNEI. The CDR3 has 14 residues. Trimming cost V 6 bases and J 0 bases, with 9 bases left between them. CDR3 residues: CASRLTASGNTIYF. The CDR3 DNA follows: TGTGCCAGCAGATTGACAGCCTCTGGAAACACCATATATTTT.